The source of this T cell receptor (beta chain) is a study of T cells in Graves' hyperthyroidism and ophthalmopathy. This clonotype was recorded at least ten times. The V and J ends lost 7 bases and 10 bases, in that order; junction bases with no gene match: 12. CDR3 length: 14 amino acids. CDR1 and CDR2 (germline): SGHAT, FQNNGV. RNA transcripts gave rise to amplified TCR beta CDR3 regions. An initial round of RT-PCR targeting the TCR CDR3 relied on the HTBI primer set. TCRdb re-called the multiplex PCR reads with MiXCR, one entry per CDR3 protein. The data hold approximately 560,000 distinct CDR3 sequences, with approximately 14% observed a single time.

This TCR came from a woman aged 25 to 45 with Graves' hyperthyroidism. The genes are TRBV11-2 and TRBJ2-1; TRBD2 matches 8 bases. Specimen: blood. DNA of the CDR3: TGTGCCAGCACCTTGGGGACTAGTTCAAGAGAGCAGTTCTTC. Its translation is CASTLGTSSREQFF.